This T cell receptor (beta chain) was identified during a study of brain T cells in children with intractable seizures. Specified time point: blood from clinic visit 5 months post-surgery; TSC patient then seizure free. The sequenced cases were selected for having the highest brain T cell transcript signatures. The data were produced by immunoSEQ multiplex PCR, yet TCRdb's version contains in-frame clones alone and is incomplete. The table records about 320,000 clones, roughly 92% of them present only once. The sample in question was peripheral blood, obtained about 5 months after surgery. This clonotype originated in a boy in the first two years of life with tuberous sclerosis and intractable seizures.

The CDR3 nucleotides are TGTGCCAGCTCATGGGGGGCGGCAGATACGCAGTATTTT. Residues: CASSWGAADTQYF. The rearrangement uses TRBV14 and TRBJ2-3; D possibly uses TRBD1 or TRBD2 (6 bases each). Germline V gene data show CDR1 as SGHDN and CDR2 as FVKESK. This CDR3 contains 13 residues. The V and J ends lost 8 bases and 4 bases respectively, with 13 bases between them. Full variable domain (missing parts from reference TRBV14 and TRBJ2-3): EAGVTQFPSHSVIEKGQTVTLRCDPISGHDNLYWYRRVMGKEIKFLLHFVKESKQDESGMPNNRFLAERTGGTYSTLKVQPAELEDSGVYFCASSWGAADTQYFGPGTRLTVL.